This TCR beta chain originates from a study of blood T cell repertoires in COVID-19. This clone was counted a single time. Germline CDR1 and CDR2: MNHEY and SVGAGI. This CDR3 has 13 amino acids. The germline V and J ends were trimmed by 7 bases and 4 bases, with 11 bases remaining between them. Using immunoSEQ multiplex PCR, the repertoire was profiled, and TCRdb retains in-frame clones only, with some absent. The repertoire consists of 130,000 to 150,000 clones, with 85% to 90% occurring once and the leading ten covering more than 4%. The rearrangement joins TRBV6-5 to TRBJ1-5; maybe TRBD1 (5 bases). Material: peripheral blood. The source is a woman in her forties with acute or convalescent COVID-19. The CDR3 is CASTPGNNQPQHF. CDR3 in DNA: TGTGCCAGCACTCCAGGGAATAATCAGCCCCAGCATTTT.